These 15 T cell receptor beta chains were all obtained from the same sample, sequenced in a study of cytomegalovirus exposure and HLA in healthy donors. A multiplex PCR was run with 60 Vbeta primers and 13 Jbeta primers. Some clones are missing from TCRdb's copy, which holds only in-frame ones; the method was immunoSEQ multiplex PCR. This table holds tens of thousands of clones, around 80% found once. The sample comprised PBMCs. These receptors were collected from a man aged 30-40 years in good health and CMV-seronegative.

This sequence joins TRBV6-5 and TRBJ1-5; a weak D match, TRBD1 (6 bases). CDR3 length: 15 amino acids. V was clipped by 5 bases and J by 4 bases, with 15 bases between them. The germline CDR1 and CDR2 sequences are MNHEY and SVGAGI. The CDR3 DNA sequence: TGTGCCAGCAGTGTCGAGTCAGGGGCGAATCAGCCCCAGCATTTT. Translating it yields CASSVESGANQPQHF.

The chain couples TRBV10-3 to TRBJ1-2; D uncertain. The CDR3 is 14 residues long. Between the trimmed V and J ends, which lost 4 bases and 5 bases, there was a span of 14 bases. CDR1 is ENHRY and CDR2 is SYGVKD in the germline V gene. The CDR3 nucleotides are TGTGCCATCAGTGTGGGGAGCTGGGAGTATGGCTACACCTTC. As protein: CAISVGSWEYGYTF.

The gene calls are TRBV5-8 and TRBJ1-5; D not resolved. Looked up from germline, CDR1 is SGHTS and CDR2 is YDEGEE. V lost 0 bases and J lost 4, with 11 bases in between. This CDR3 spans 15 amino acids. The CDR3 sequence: CASSLATRVNQPQHF. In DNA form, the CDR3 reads TGTGCCAGCAGCTTGGCCACTCGGGTTAATCAGCCCCAGCATTTT. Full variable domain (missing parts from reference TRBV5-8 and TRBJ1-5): EAGVTQSPTHLIKTRGQQATLRCSPISGHTSVYWYQQALGLGLQFLLWYDEGEERNRGNFPPRFSGRQFPNYSSELNVNALELEDSALYLCASSLATRVNQPQHFGDGTRLSIL.

The DNA for the CDR3 is TGTGCCAGCAGTTTTCGGACAGGAACCTCCTATAATTCACCCCTCCACTTT. As protein: CASSFRTGTSYNSPLHF. The V and J genes are TRBV27 and TRBJ1-6; 7 bases map to TRBD1. V dropped 3 bases and J dropped 0; count of bases not matched to a gene: 5. Per the germline V gene, CDR1 is MNHEY and CDR2 is SMNVEV (reference sequence). The CDR3 consists of 17 residues.

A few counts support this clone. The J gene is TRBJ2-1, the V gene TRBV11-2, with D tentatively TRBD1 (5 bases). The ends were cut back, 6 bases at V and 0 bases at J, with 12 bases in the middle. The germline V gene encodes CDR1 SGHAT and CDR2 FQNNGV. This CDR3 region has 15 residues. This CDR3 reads CASSPTGTSYNEQFF. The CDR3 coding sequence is TGTGCCAGCAGTCCCACAGGTACCTCCTACAATGAGCAGTTCTTC. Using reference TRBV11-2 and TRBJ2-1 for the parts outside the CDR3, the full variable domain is EAGVAQSPRYKIIEKRQSVAFWCNPISGHATLYWYQQILGQGPKLLIQFQNNGVVDDSQLPKDRFSAERLKGVDSTLKIQPAKLEDSAVYLCASSPTGTSYNEQFFGPGTRLTVL.

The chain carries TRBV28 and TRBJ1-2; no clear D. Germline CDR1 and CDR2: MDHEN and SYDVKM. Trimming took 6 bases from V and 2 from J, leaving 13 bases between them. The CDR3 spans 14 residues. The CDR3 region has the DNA TGTGCCAGCAGCTCGATCGACGGGAACTATGGCTACACCTTC. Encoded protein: CASSSIDGNYGYTF.

CDR3 in amino acids: CASSPTVQGVGEQYF. The CDR3 DNA follows: TGTGCCAGCAGCCCGACGGTGCAGGGTGTCGGGGAGCAGTACTTC. The chain is built from TRBV7-7 and TRBJ2-7, with D possibly being TRBD1 (5 bases). The CDR3 loop spans 15 amino acids. Germline assignment: CDR1 SSHAT and CDR2 FNYEAQ (reference sequence). The ends were cut back, 5 bases at V and 7 bases at J, with 21 bases in the middle.

The CDR3 is CASSSAGMNTGELFF. The CDR3 DNA is TGTGCCAGTAGTTCGGCGGGGATGAACACCGGGGAGCTGTTTTTT. This chain connects TRBV19 to TRBJ2-2; possibly TRBD2 for D (6 bases). Trimming pared 5 bases from V and 1 base from J, leaving 11 bases between. The CDR3 sequence is 15 residues long. CDR1 LNHDA and CDR2 SQIVND come from the germline V gene (reference sequence).

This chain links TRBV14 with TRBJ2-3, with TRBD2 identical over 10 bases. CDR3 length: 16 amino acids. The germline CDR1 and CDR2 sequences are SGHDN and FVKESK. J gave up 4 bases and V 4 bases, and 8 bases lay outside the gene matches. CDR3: CASSPPGTSVADTQYF. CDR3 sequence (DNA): TGTGCCAGCAGCCCCCCTGGGACTAGCGTGGCAGATACGCAGTATTTT. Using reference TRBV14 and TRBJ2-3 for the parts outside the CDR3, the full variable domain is EAGVTQFPSHSVIEKGQTVTLRCDPISGHDNLYWYRRVMGKEIKFLLHFVKESKQDESGMPNNRFLAERTGGTYSTLKVQPAELEDSGVYFCASSPPGTSVADTQYFGPGTRLTVL.

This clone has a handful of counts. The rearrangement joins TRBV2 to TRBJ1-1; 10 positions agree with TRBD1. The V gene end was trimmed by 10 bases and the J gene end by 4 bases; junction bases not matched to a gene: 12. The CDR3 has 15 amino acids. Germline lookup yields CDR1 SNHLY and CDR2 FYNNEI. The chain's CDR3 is CAIRDRGDRATEAFF. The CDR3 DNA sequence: TGTGCCATCCGGGACAGGGGCGATCGGGCCACTGAAGCTTTCTTT.

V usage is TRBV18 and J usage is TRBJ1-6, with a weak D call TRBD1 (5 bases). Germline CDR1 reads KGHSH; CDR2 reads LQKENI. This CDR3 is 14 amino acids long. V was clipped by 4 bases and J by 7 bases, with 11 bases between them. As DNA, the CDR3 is TGTGCCAGCTCACTCGACAGACTCAATTCACCCCTCCACTTT. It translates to CASSLDRLNSPLHF. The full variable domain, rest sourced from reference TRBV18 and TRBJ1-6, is NAGVMQNPRHLVRRRGQEARLRCSPMKGHSHVYWYRQLPEEGLKFMVYLQKENIIDESGMPKERFSAEFPKEGPSILRIQQVVRGDSAAYFCASSLDRLNSPLHFGNGTRLTVT.

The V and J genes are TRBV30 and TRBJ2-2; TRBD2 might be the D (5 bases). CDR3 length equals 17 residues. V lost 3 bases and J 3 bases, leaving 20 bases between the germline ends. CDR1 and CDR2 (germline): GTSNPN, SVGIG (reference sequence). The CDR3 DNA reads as TGTGCCTGGAGCGCTAGCTCCTTGGTTTTCGACACCGGGGAGCTGTTTTTT. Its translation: CAWSASSLVFDTGELFF.

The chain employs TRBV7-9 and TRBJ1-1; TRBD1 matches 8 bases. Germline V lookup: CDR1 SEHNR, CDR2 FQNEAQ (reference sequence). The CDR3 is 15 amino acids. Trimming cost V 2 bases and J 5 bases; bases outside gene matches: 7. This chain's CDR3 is CASSLSRTGTTEAFF. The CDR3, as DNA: TGTGCCAGCAGCTTAAGTCGGACAGGGACGACTGAAGCTTTCTTT.

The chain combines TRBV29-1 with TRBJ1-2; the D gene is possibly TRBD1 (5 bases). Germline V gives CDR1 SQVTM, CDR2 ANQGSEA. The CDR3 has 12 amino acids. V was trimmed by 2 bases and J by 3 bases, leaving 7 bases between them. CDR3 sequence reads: CSVETTDYGYTF. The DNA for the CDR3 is TGCAGCGTTGAAACGACAGACTATGGCTACACCTTC.

CDR3 amino acids: CASSPQVGYEKLFF. The CDR3 DNA follows: TGTGCCAGCAGCCCCCAGGTCGGCTATGAAAAACTGTTTTTT. The rearrangement joins TRBV14 to TRBJ1-4; D unclear. Germline loops: CDR1 SGHDN, CDR2 FVKESK. V shed 4 bases and J shed 6 bases, with 12 bases lying between them. This CDR3 has 14 residues.